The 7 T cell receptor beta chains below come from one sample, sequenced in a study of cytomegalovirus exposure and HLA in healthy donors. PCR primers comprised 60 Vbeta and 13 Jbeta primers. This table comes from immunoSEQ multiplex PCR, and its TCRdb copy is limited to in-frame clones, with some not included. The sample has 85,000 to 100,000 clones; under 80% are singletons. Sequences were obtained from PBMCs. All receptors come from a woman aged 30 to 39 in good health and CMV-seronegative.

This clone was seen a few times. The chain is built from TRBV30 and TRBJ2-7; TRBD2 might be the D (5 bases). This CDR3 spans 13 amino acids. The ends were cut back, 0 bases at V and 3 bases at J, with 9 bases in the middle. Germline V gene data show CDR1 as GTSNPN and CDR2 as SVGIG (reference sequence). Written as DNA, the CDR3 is TGTGCCTGGAGTGTATTCGGGAACTACGAGCAGTACTTC. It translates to CAWSVFGNYEQYF.

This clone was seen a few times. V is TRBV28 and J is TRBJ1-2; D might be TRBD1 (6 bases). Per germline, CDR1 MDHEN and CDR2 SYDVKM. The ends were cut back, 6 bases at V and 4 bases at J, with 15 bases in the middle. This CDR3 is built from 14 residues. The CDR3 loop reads CASRARQEFYGYTF. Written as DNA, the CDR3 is TGTGCCAGCAGAGCCAGACAGGAATTCTATGGCTACACCTTC.

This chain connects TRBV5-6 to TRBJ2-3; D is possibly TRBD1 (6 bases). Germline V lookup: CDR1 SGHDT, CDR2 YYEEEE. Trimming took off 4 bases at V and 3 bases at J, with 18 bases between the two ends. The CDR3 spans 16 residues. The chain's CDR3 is CASSPWTAPRTDTQYF. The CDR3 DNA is TGTGCCAGCAGCCCCTGGACAGCTCCCCGAACAGATACGCAGTATTTT.

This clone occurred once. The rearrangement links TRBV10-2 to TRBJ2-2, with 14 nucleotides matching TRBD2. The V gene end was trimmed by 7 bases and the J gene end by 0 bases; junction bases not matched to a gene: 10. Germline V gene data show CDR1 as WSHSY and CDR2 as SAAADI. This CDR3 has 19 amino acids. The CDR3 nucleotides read TGCGCCAGCACATTACTCGGGACTAGCGGGAGTCCGAACACCGGGGAGCTGTTTTTT. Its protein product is CASTLLGTSGSPNTGELFF.

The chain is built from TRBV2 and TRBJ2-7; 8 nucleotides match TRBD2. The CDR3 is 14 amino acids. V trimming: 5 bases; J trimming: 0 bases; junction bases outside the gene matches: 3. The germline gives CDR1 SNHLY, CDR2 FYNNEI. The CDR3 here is CASSISGVSYEQYF. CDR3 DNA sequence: TGTGCCAGCAGTATTAGCGGGGTCTCCTACGAGCAGTACTTC.

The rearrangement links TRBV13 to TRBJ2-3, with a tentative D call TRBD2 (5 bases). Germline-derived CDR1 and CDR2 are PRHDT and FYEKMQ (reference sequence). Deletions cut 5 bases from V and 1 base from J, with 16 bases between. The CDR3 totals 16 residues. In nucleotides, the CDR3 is TGTGCCAGCAGCCCACCCCCCGGAGGAGGCACAGATACGCAGTATTTT. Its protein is CASSPPPGGGTDTQYF.

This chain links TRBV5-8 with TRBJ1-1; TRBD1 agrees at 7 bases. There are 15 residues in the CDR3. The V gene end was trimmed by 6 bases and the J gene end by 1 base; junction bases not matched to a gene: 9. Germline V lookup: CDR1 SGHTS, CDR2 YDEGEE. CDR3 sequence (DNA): TGTGCCAGCACCCTAAGACAGGGAGGGAACACTGAAGCTTTCTTT. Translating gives CASTLRQGGNTEAFF. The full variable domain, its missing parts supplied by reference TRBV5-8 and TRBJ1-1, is EAGVTQSPTHLIKTRGQQATLRCSPISGHTSVYWYQQALGLGLQFLLWYDEGEERNRGNFPPRFSGRQFPNYSSELNVNALELEDSALYLCASTLRQGGNTEAFFGQGTRLTVV.